Below, 18 T cell receptor beta chains from the same sample are listed, as sequenced in a study of cytomegalovirus exposure and HLA in healthy donors. Sequenced by immunoSEQ multiplex PCR; TCRdb stores in-frame clones only, minus some. The sample has 100,000 to 150,000 clones; around 94% are singletons. Sequences were obtained from PBMCs. Receptors originate from a woman aged 18-29 years in good health and CMV-seronegative.

The chain recombines TRBV5-4 with TRBJ2-1; D remains ambiguous. This CDR3 is 14 amino acids long. The V end lost 4 bases, the J end lost 6 bases, and 14 bases lay between the germline ends. Germline V gene sequence: CDR1 SGHNT, CDR2 YYREEE (reference sequence). The CDR3 region is CASSPLVPPNEQFF. Here the CDR3 DNA reads TGTGCCAGCAGCCCGTTAGTCCCCCCCAATGAGCAGTTCTTC.

This chain links TRBV19 with TRBJ2-1; 10 nucleotides agree with TRBD2. This CDR3 comprises 15 residues. Unmatched junction bases numbered 7, after V lost 3 bases and J lost 8 bases. Looked up from germline, CDR1 is LNHDA and CDR2 is SQIVND (reference sequence). CDR3 loop: CASSIGLAGVDEQFF. The CDR3, as DNA: TGTGCCAGTAGTATCGGGCTAGCGGGAGTAGATGAGCAGTTCTTC.

V usage is TRBV7-9 and J usage is TRBJ1-1, with no clear D. V shed 5 bases and J shed 0 bases, with 13 bases lying between them. Germline CDR1 SEHNR, CDR2 FQNEAQ (reference sequence). This CDR3 region has 15 residues. The CDR3, as DNA: TGTGCCAGCAGCACTGGGCGAGTCTTGAACACTGAAGCTTTCTTT. This gives the protein CASSTGRVLNTEAFF.

This chain joins TRBV9 and TRBJ2-3, with D tentatively TRBD2 (6 bases). V was pared by 0 bases and J by 5 bases, with 16 bases between. The CDR3 spans 16 residues. The germline gives CDR1 SGDLS, CDR2 YYNGEE. The CDR3 reads CASSVAPEGPGDTQYF. The DNA for the CDR3 is TGTGCCAGCAGCGTAGCGCCGGAGGGACCGGGAGATACGCAGTATTTT. Combining the CDR3 with reference TRBV9 and TRBJ2-3 gives the whole variable domain DSGVTQTPKHLITATGQRVTLRCSPRSGDLSVYWYQQSLDQGLQFLIQYYNGEERAKGNILERFSAQQFPDLHSELNLSSLELGDSALYFCASSVAPEGPGDTQYFGPGTRLTVL.

The chain recombines TRBV5-1 with TRBJ2-7, with 8 positions matching TRBD2. The V segment lost 0 bases and the J segment 1 base; nucleotides outside the gene matches: 6. Germline CDR1 is SGHRS and CDR2 is YFSETQ. This CDR3 is 16 amino acids long. CDR3 bases: TGCGCCAGCAGCTTGGCCGGGATAGCGGGGTCCTACGAGCAGTACTTC. This sequence encodes CASSLAGIAGSYEQYF.

V usage is TRBV2 and J usage is TRBJ1-2, with D unclear. This CDR3 is 12 amino acids long. Per the germline V gene, CDR1 is SNHLY and CDR2 is FYNNEI. Trimming shortened V by 9 bases and J by 0 bases, and 8 bases separated the two germline ends. The CDR3 bases are TGTGCCAGTACCGCGGCTAACTATGGCTACACCTTC. Translated: CASTAANYGYTF.

The chain couples TRBV27 to TRBJ1-1, with D possibly being TRBD1 (5 bases). The CDR3 totals 15 residues. Germline V gene lookup returns CDR1 MNHEY and CDR2 SMNVEV (reference sequence). Deletions cut 0 bases from V and 5 bases from J, with 13 bases between. For the CDR3, the DNA is TGTGCCAGCAGTTTATCGGTGGGGGGAGTGACTGAAGCTTTCTTT. It encodes CASSLSVGGVTEAFF.

CDR3 DNA: TGTGCTAGACCGACCCCCGGGGAAGGACCCGAAACCGTTGTAGCCTACGAGCAGTACTTC. Protein: CARPTPGEGPETVVAYEQYF. The rearrangement joins TRBV12-5 to TRBJ2-7; tentatively, D is TRBD2 (5 bases). The germline gives CDR1 LGHNT, CDR2 FRNRAP. The CDR3 runs 20 residues. Trimming pared 9 bases from V and 2 bases from J, leaving 35 bases between.

The genes are TRBV28 and TRBJ1-5; a possible D gene is TRBD1 (6 bases). Trimming took off 7 bases at V and 5 bases at J, with 18 bases between the two ends. The CDR3 totals 15 residues. Per germline, CDR1 MDHEN and CDR2 SYDVKM. In nucleotides, the CDR3 is TGTGCCAGCACCCCCGGGGGGGGCTCACATCAGCCCCAGCATTTT. Its protein product is CASTPGGGSHQPQHF.

The chain is built from TRBV2 and TRBJ2-3, with a weak D call TRBD2 (5 bases). This CDR3 comprises 15 residues. CDR1 is SNHLY, CDR2 FYNNEI, per germline. V lost 4 bases and J lost 4, with 15 bases in between. The CDR3 bases are TGTGCCAGCAGTGGGACTCCCAGGATCTCAGATACGCAGTATTTT. Translated: CASSGTPRISDTQYF.

The chain joins TRBV6-5 to TRBJ1-4, with 7 nucleotides matching TRBD1. The germline V gene has CDR1 MNHEY and CDR2 SVGAGI. The ends lost 1 base at V and 3 bases at J; junction bases unmatched: 5. This CDR3 comprises 16 residues. CDR3 region: CASSYFRQGANEKLFF. The CDR3 region has the DNA TGTGCCAGCAGTTACTTCCGACAGGGTGCTAATGAAAAACTGTTTTTT.

The chain links TRBV19 to TRBJ1-2, with a tentative D call TRBD1 (5 bases). The V and J ends lost 6 bases and 5 bases respectively, with 19 bases between them. This CDR3 region has 15 residues. The germline CDR1 and CDR2 sequences are LNHDA and SQIVND (reference sequence). CDR3 residues: CASRDEPGLPYGYTF. The CDR3, as DNA: TGTGCCAGTAGAGACGAACCGGGACTACCATATGGCTACACCTTC.

J is TRBJ2-2 and V is TRBV19; a weak D match, TRBD1 (5 bases). CDR3 size: 14 residues. Trimming took off 5 bases at V and 3 bases at J, with 10 bases between the two ends. Germline V gives CDR1 LNHDA, CDR2 SQIVND (reference sequence). In nucleotides, the CDR3 is TGTGCCAGTAGTCGTCCAGGGCACACCGGGGAGCTGTTTTTT. Translation gives CASSRPGHTGELFF.

The chain has TRBV28 and TRBJ2-7; D possibly corresponds to TRBD1 (6 bases). Germline CDR1 is MDHEN and CDR2 is SYDVKM. The CDR3 has 14 amino acids. Trimming pared 7 bases from V and 4 bases from J, leaving 17 bases between. The DNA of the CDR3 is TGTGCCAGCAAGGCCGGACAGCCGGGGTACGAGCAGTACTTC. It is translated as CASKAGQPGYEQYF.

This sequence joins TRBV14 and TRBJ1-3, with TRBD1 matching 8 bases. This CDR3 is 14 amino acids long. Germline lookup yields CDR1 SGHDN and CDR2 FVKESK. V gave up 5 bases and J gave up 3 bases; unmatched junction bases: 3. This CDR3 is CASSAQGVGNTIYF. The CDR3 region has the DNA TGTGCCAGCAGCGCACAGGGGGTTGGAAACACCATATATTTT.

The chain carries TRBV7-2 and TRBJ2-7; 11 nucleotides match TRBD1. CDR3 size: 15 residues. V was clipped by 3 bases and J by 4 bases; unmatched bases: 5. The germline CDR1 and CDR2 sequences are SGHTA and FQGNSA. The CDR3 loop is CASSFLGQGGYEQYF. CDR3 coding DNA: TGTGCCAGCAGCTTCCTGGGACAGGGGGGTTACGAGCAGTACTTC. The whole variable domain, remainder taken from reference TRBV7-2 and TRBJ2-7, is GAGVSQSPSNKVTEKGKDVELRCDPISGHTALYWYRQSLGQGLEFLIYFQGNSAPDKSGLPSDRFSAERTGGSVSTLTIQRTQQEDSAVYLCASSFLGQGGYEQYFGPGTRLTVT.

The chain links TRBV7-2 to TRBJ1-5; a possible D gene is TRBD1 (6 bases). CDR3 length equals 16 residues. Germline V gene sequence: CDR1 SGHTA, CDR2 FQGNSA. The V gene lost 1 base and the J gene lost 6 bases, with 16 bases spanning the gap. For the CDR3, the DNA is TGTGCCAGCAGCTTAGTCGTGGGGCGGGGGGCTCAGCCCCAGCATTTT. Encoded protein: CASSLVVGRGAQPQHF. The entire variable domain, with the rest obtained from reference TRBV7-2 and TRBJ1-5, is as follows: GAGVSQSPSNKVTEKGKDVELRCDPISGHTALYWYRQSLGQGLEFLIYFQGNSAPDKSGLPSDRFSAERTGGSVSTLTIQRTQQEDSAVYLCASSLVVGRGAQPQHFGDGTRLSIL.

This chain joins TRBV28 and TRBJ1-6; the match to TRBD1 covers 7 bases. The CDR3 length is 14 residues. Germline V gene sequence: CDR1 MDHEN, CDR2 SYDVKM. V dropped 6 bases and J dropped 5; count of bases not matched to a gene: 4. The CDR3 sequence is CASRDRANNSPLHF. CDR3 coding DNA: TGTGCCAGCAGAGACAGGGCGAATAATTCACCCCTCCACTTT. Complete variable domain (other parts from reference TRBV28 and TRBJ1-6): DVKVTQSSRYLVKRTGEKVFLECVQDMDHENMFWYRQDPGLGLRLIYFSYDVKMKEKGDIPEGYSVSREKKERFSLILESASTNQTSMYLCASRDRANNSPLHFGNGTRLTVT.